Each of the 15 T cell receptor beta chains below was sequenced from the same sample in a study of T-cell memory formation after mild COVID-19. TCRdb called the 5' RACE reads again in MiXCR, with one record for every CDR3 protein. The table records roughly 110,000 distinct CDR3 sequences, about a fifth of them present only once. Material: PBMCs or a T cell subset sorted from them (not recorded which). The receptors shown here come from a man aged 18 to 29 who had mild COVID-19 (a few samples of this study predate the infection). Cell type and time point are not known.

The chain joins TRBV7-6 to TRBJ2-2, with TRBD2 matching 11 bases. After removal of 0 bases from V and 0 bases from J, the junction contained 3 bases not matched to a gene. The CDR3 has 18 amino acids. The V gene's germline CDR1 is SGHVS and CDR2 FNYEAQ. This chain's CDR3 is CASSLAGLAGSNTGELFF. The CDR3 DNA is TGTGCCAGCAGCTTAGCAGGACTAGCGGGCTCGAACACCGGGGAGCTGTTTTTT.

The CDR3 here is CASSITPGGFETQYF. The DNA for the CDR3 is TGTGCCAGTAGTATCACTCCAGGGGGCTTCGAGACCCAGTACTTC. This chain joins TRBV19 and TRBJ2-5, with 8 positions matching TRBD1. The germline V gene encodes CDR1 LNHDA and CDR2 SQIVND (reference sequence). CDR3 length: 15 amino acids. Trimming at V came to 3 bases and at J to 5 bases, leaving 8 bases not matched to a gene.

The V gene is TRBV6-6, the J gene TRBJ1-2; D unclear. The CDR3 has 13 amino acids. The V end was cut by 2 bases, the J end by 2 bases, with 6 bases between. The germline V gene encodes CDR1 MNHNY and CDR2 SVGAGI (reference sequence). The CDR3 DNA reads as TGTGCCAGCAGTTACGGGCGAAACTATGGCTACACCTTC. This encodes CASSYGRNYGYTF.

This clonotype was seen a few times. The rearrangement links TRBV7-3 to TRBJ2-3, with a tentative D call TRBD1 (5 bases). CDR1 is SGHTA, CDR2 FQGTGA, per germline. The CDR3 extends over 14 amino acids. Trimming pared 5 bases from V and 0 bases from J, leaving 9 bases between. The CDR3 is CASSKDSSTDTQYF. In DNA form, the CDR3 reads TGTGCCAGCAGCAAAGACAGCAGCACAGATACGCAGTATTTT. Drawing the rest from reference TRBV7-3 and TRBJ2-3, the complete variable domain is GAGVSQTPSNKVTEKGKYVELRCDPISGHTALYWYRQSLGQGPEFLIYFQGTGAADDSGLPNDRFFAVRPEGSVSTLKIQRTERGDSAVYLCASSKDSSTDTQYFGPGTRLTVL.

Only one count was recorded for this clonotype. The genes are TRBV12-3 or TRBV12-4 and TRBJ1-1; possibly TRBD1 for D (5 bases). With 5 bases removed from V and 3 bases from J, the gap between germline ends came to 22 bases. CDR3 size: 17 residues. CDR3 in DNA: TGTGCCAGCAGTCGGGTGGGGACGGGGGAAGGGGACACTGAAGCTTTCTTT. This sequence encodes CASSRVGTGEGDTEAFF.

Only a few counts were recorded for this clonotype. The chain links TRBV5-1 to TRBJ1-4; no definite D call. Germline CDR1 reads SGHRS; CDR2 reads YFSETQ. The CDR3 is made up of 14 amino acids. Trimming shortened V by 3 bases and J by 4 bases, and 10 bases separated the two germline ends. The CDR3 is CASSSLGINEKLFF. The CDR3 nucleotides are TGCGCCAGCAGCTCCTTAGGGATTAATGAAAAACTGTTTTTT.

The V gene is TRBV15, the J gene TRBJ2-3; TRBD2 matches 14 bases. Germline assignment: CDR1 LNHNV and CDR2 YYDKDF (reference sequence). The CDR3 length is 16 residues. J lost 4 bases, V lost 5 bases, and 5 bases had no gene match. The CDR3 DNA is TGTGCCACCAGCGGTCGGACTAGCGGGGGGCCAGATACGCAGTATTTT. It translates to CATSGRTSGGPDTQYF.

Within the sample, this clonotype is medium-sized (0.01 to 0.1%). The rearrangement joins TRBV4-1 to TRBJ2-7, with D perhaps TRBD1 (7 bases). Trimming removed 4 bases at V and 0 bases at J, with 13 bases between. The CDR3 has 15 amino acids. CDR1 is MGHRA and CDR2 is YSYEKL in the germline V gene. The CDR3 sequence: CASSLRGESSYEQYF. The CDR3 DNA reads as TGCGCCAGCAGCCTCAGGGGGGAAAGCTCCTACGAGCAGTACTTC.

The genes are TRBV7-2 and TRBJ1-6, with D tentatively TRBD1 (6 bases). The CDR3 consists of 16 residues. V was shortened by 1 base and J by 3 bases, with 10 bases between the two germline ends. The germline gives CDR1 SGHTA, CDR2 FQGNSA. The CDR3 DNA reads as TGTGCCAGCAGCTTAGATGACAGGAACTATAATTCACCCCTCCACTTT. It specifies CASSLDDRNYNSPLHF.

The rearrangement links TRBV12-3 or TRBV12-4 to TRBJ1-4; 9 bases agree with TRBD1. J lost 8 bases, V lost 5 bases, and 3 bases had no gene match. The CDR3 spans 13 residues. CDR3 protein: CASSRGQGEKLFF. The CDR3, as DNA: TGTGCCAGCAGTCGAGGACAGGGGGAAAAACTGTTTTTT.

This clonotype was counted between two and nine times. The J gene is TRBJ2-3, the V gene TRBV7-9, with TRBD2 as a possible D gene (6 bases). Germline values: CDR1 SEHNR, CDR2 FQNEAQ (reference sequence). The ends were cut back, 8 bases at V and 6 bases at J, with 27 bases in the middle. The CDR3 has 17 amino acids. CDR3 in DNA: TGTGCCAGCGCCGTCGGGGGTTATGGATCGGCATTGGATACGCAGTATTTT. Protein sequence: CASAVGGYGSALDTQYF.

This clonotype was counted ten times or more. This chain connects TRBV3-1 to TRBJ2-2; D gene unclear. CDR1 is LGHDT and CDR2 is YNNKEL in the germline V gene (reference sequence). The CDR3 extends over 14 amino acids. V lost 0 bases, J lost 7 bases, and 9 bases lay in between. CDR3 DNA sequence: TGTGCCAGCAGCCAAGATCAGTGGAACGGGGAGCTGTTTTTT. Protein product: CASSQDQWNGELFF.

This clonotype was seen a handful of times. CDR3 protein: CATSDSSGIYNEQFF. CDR3 nucleotide sequence: TGTGCCACCAGTGATTCTTCTGGAATATACAATGAGCAGTTCTTC. The J gene is TRBJ2-1, the V gene TRBV24-1; no clear D. This CDR3 has 15 residues. V dropped 2 bases and J dropped 4 bases, with 11 bases sitting between them. Per the germline V gene, CDR1 is KGHDR and CDR2 is SFDVKD.

In its sample, this clonotype was seen a few times. This chain links TRBV11-2 with TRBJ2-3; perhaps TRBD2 as D (7 bases). Germline V CDR1 and CDR2: SGHAT, FQNNGV. This CDR3 has 17 residues. V lost 7 bases and J 4 bases, leaving 24 bases between the germline ends. This chain's CDR3 is CASTPLGRGRIADTQYF. CDR3 nucleotides: TGTGCCAGCACCCCCCTCGGGCGGGGGCGAATCGCAGATACGCAGTATTTT.

This chain uses TRBV5-1 with TRBJ1-1; 9 positions match TRBD1. J gave up 5 bases and V 4 bases, and 6 bases lay outside the gene matches. The CDR3 consists of 14 residues. From germline, CDR1 is SGHRS and CDR2 YFSETQ. The CDR3, as DNA: TGCGCCAGCAGCCTAGGGACAGGGTGGACTGAAGCTTTCTTT. Translating it yields CASSLGTGWTEAFF.